The T cell receptor (beta chain) under discussion was sequenced for a study of blood T cell repertoires in COVID-19. Study as a whole: Sites across the United States, Italy and Spain contributed samples from acute and convalescent COVID-19. PBMCs, B-cell-depleted T cells, or T cells were the source of the cDNA or gDNA that made up the material.

This CDR3 spans 16 amino acids. Deletions cut 1 base from V and 1 base from J, with 13 bases between. Per the germline V gene, CDR1 is ENHRY and CDR2 is SYGVKD. Assay used: immunoSEQ multiplex PCR; TCRdb lists only in-frame clones, some missing. Here the sample spans some 270,000 clones, 90% being singletons. Sequenced: peripheral blood. V usage is TRBV10-3 and J usage is TRBJ1-1; D unclear. The clonotype was recovered from a woman aged 60-70 years with COVID-19, enrolled during active disease. The CDR3 loop is CAISEYSGGGNTEAFF. The CDR3 nucleotides read TGTGCCATCAGTGAGTATTCAGGAGGAGGGAACACTGAAGCTTTCTTT.